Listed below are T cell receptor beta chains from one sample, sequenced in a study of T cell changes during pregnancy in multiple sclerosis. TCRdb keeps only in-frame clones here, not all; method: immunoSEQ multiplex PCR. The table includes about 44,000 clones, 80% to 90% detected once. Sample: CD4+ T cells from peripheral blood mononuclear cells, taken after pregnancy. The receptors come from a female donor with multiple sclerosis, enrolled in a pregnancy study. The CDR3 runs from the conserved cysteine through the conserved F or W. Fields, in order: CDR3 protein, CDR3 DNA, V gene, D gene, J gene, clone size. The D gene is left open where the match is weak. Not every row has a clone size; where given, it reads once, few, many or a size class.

CDR3: CASRGTRGTGELFF
DNA: TGTGCCAGCAGGGGCACCAGGGGCACCGGGGAGCTGTTTTTT
V: TRBV6-1
D: NA
J: TRBJ2-2
size: NA

CDR3: CASSLAGIDYGYTF
DNA: TGTGCCAGCAGCTTGGCAGGGATCGACTATGGCTACACCTTC
V: TRBV5-6
D: NA
J: TRBJ1-2
size: NA

CDR3: CASSLNSQETQYF
DNA: TGTGCCAGCAGCTTAAATTCTCAAGAGACCCAGTACTTC
V: TRBV5-5
D: NA
J: TRBJ2-5
size: NA

CDR3: CASRMGDYNYGYTF
DNA: TGCGCCAGCAGAATGGGGGACTATAACTATGGCTACACCTTC
V: TRBV5-1
D: NA
J: TRBJ1-2
size: NA

CDR3: CASRQGSSGNTIYF
DNA: TGTGCCAGTAGGCAGGGGAGCTCTGGAAACACCATATATTTT
V: TRBV19
D: NA
J: TRBJ1-3
size: NA

CDR3: CASSVEGGRITEAFF
DNA: TGTGCCAGCAGCGTAGAGGGAGGGAGGATCACTGAAGCTTTCTTT
V: TRBV9
D: NA
J: TRBJ1-1
size: few

CDR3: CASSRTGSYYEQYF
DNA: TGTGCCAGCAGCCGGACAGGGAGCTATTACGAGCAGTACTTC
V: TRBV28
D: TRBD1
J: TRBJ2-7
size: NA

CDR3: CASSPEGQRYNEQFF
DNA: TGTGCCAGCAGCCCAGAGGGACAGAGATACAATGAGCAGTTCTTC
V: TRBV7-2
D: TRBD1
J: TRBJ2-1
size: NA

CDR3: CASSLGEVETQYF
DNA: TGTGCCAGCAGCTTAGGGGAGGTGGAGACCCAGTACTTC
V: TRBV7-2
D: NA
J: TRBJ2-5
size: NA

CDR3: CASSSRDWYEQYF
DNA: TGTGCCAGCAGCTCCAGGGATTGGTACGAGCAGTACTTC
V: TRBV5-5
D: NA
J: TRBJ2-7
size: once

CDR3: CASSPLWPGSTDTQYF
DNA: TGTGCCAGCAGCCCCCTCTGGCCGGGAAGCACAGATACGCAGTATTTT
V: TRBV11-1
D: NA
J: TRBJ2-3
size: NA

CDR3: CASSWRGSGTEIF
DNA: TGTGCCAGCAGCTGGCGTGGGTCCGGGACAGAAATCTTC
V: TRBV5-6
D: TRBD1
J: TRBJ2-4
size: NA

CDR3: CASSQKGLAGEQYF
DNA: TGCGCCAGCAGCCAGAAGGGACTGGCTGGCGAGCAGTACTTC
V: TRBV4-3
D: NA
J: TRBJ2-7
size: NA

CDR3: CASSTLAGAYEQYF
DNA: TGTGCCAGCAGCACATTAGCGGGAGCCTACGAGCAGTACTTC
V: TRBV11-1
D: TRBD2
J: TRBJ2-7
size: NA

CDR3: CASRDQGNYGYTF
DNA: TGTGCCAGCAGGGACCAGGGCAACTATGGCTACACCTTC
V: TRBV2
D: NA
J: TRBJ1-2
size: NA

CDR3: CASSIEKGQASRQGHEKLFF
DNA: TGTGCCAGTAGTATAGAAAAGGGACAGGCCTCCAGACAAGGGCACGAAAAACTGTTTTTT
V: TRBV19
D: TRBD1
J: TRBJ1-4
size: once

CDR3: CASSPRQGEETQYF
DNA: TGTGCCAGCTCACCACGACAGGGAGAAGAGACCCAGTACTTC
V: TRBV18
D: TRBD1
J: TRBJ2-5
size: NA

CDR3: CASREGVAFTDTQYF
DNA: TGTGCCAGCAGAGAGGGTGTTGCATTCACAGATACGCAGTATTTT
V: TRBV2
D: NA
J: TRBJ2-3
size: NA

CDR3: CASSLALKREEEETQYF
DNA: TGCGCCAGCAGCTTGGCTCTCAAGCGGGAAGAAGAAGAGACCCAGTACTTC
V: TRBV5-1
D: TRBD2
J: TRBJ2-5
size: NA

CDR3: CASSSFGLAVEYNEQFF
DNA: TGTGCCAGCAGTTCGTTCGGACTAGCGGTAGAATACAATGAGCAGTTCTTC
V: TRBV27
D: TRBD2
J: TRBJ2-1
size: NA

CDR3: CASSEFSGLGTEAFF
DNA: TGCGCCAGCAGTGAGTTTTCGGGACTGGGCACTGAAGCTTTCTTT
V: TRBV10-2
D: NA
J: TRBJ1-1
size: NA

CDR3: CASSLRSGTGELFF
DNA: TGTGCCAGCAGCTTGAGGTCAGGCACCGGGGAGCTGTTTTTT
V: TRBV5-6
D: NA
J: TRBJ2-2
size: few

CDR3: CASSLASGSYEQYF
DNA: TGTGCCAGCAGCTTAGCAAGCGGGTCCTACGAGCAGTACTTC
V: TRBV11-2
D: NA
J: TRBJ2-7
size: NA

CDR3: CASSETFGYTF
DNA: TGTGCCAGCAGTGAGACATTTGGCTACACCTTC
V: TRBV25-1
D: NA
J: TRBJ1-2
size: NA

CDR3: CAIMGQVKYEQYF
DNA: TGTGCCATCATGGGACAGGTTAAGTACGAGCAGTACTTC
V: TRBV10-3
D: TRBD1
J: TRBJ2-7
size: NA

CDR3: CAISESRTGNTGELFF
DNA: TGTGCCATCAGTGAGTCGAGAACGGGAAACACCGGGGAGCTGTTTTTT
V: TRBV10-3
D: NA
J: TRBJ2-2
size: NA

CDR3: CASSPDVQLNYGYTF
DNA: TGTGCCAGCAGCCCCGATGTACAGCTTAACTATGGCTACACCTTC
V: TRBV7-2
D: NA
J: TRBJ1-2
size: NA

CDR3: CASSLSSRYGYTF
DNA: TGTGCCAGCAGTTTATCATCGAGGTATGGCTACACCTTC
V: TRBV27
D: NA
J: TRBJ1-2
size: NA

CDR3: CASSSGGTKNIQYF
DNA: TGTGCCAGCAGTTCTGGCGGGACCAAAAACATTCAGTACTTC
V: TRBV27
D: NA
J: TRBJ2-4
size: NA

CDR3: CASSLDGYEQYF
DNA: TGTGCCAGCAGCTTGGACGGCTACGAGCAGTACTTC
V: TRBV5-4
D: NA
J: TRBJ2-7
size: few

CDR3: CASSLRGGEGNEKLFF
DNA: TGCGCCAGCAGCTTGAGAGGGGGCGAGGGTAATGAAAAACTGTTTTTT
V: TRBV5-1
D: TRBD1
J: TRBJ1-4
size: NA

CDR3: CASSRGIWETQYF
DNA: TGTGCCAGTAGCAGGGGGATCTGGGAGACCCAGTACTTC
V: TRBV19
D: TRBD1
J: TRBJ2-5
size: NA

CDR3: CASSDMTGRPYEQYF
DNA: TGTGCCAGCTCAGATATGACAGGGAGGCCTTACGAGCAGTACTTC
V: TRBV18
D: NA
J: TRBJ2-7
size: NA

CDR3: CAWSSGGDEQFF
DNA: TGTGCCTGGAGTTCAGGGGGTGACGAGCAGTTCTTC
V: TRBV30
D: TRBD1
J: TRBJ2-1
size: NA

CDR3: CASIPQSSGNTIYF
DNA: TGTGCCAGCATTCCACAGAGCTCTGGAAACACCATATATTTT
V: TRBV6-5
D: NA
J: TRBJ1-3
size: NA

CDR3: CASSLGGTGANVLTF
DNA: TGTGCCAGCAGCTTAGGGGGGACTGGGGCCAACGTCCTGACTTTC
V: TRBV7-3
D: NA
J: TRBJ2-6
size: NA

CDR3: CASSRREADTQYF
DNA: TGTGCCAGCAGCCGGAGAGAAGCGGATACGCAGTATTTT
V: TRBV5-5
D: NA
J: TRBJ2-3
size: NA

CDR3: CASSYSHLAGVGEQYF
DNA: TGTGCCAGCAGTTACAGTCACCTAGCGGGAGTCGGCGAGCAGTACTTC
V: TRBV6-5
D: TRBD2
J: TRBJ2-7
size: NA

CDR3: CASSPGRDSGGYTF
DNA: TGTGCCAGCTCACCTGGCCGGGACTCGGGAGGCTACACCTTC
V: TRBV18
D: NA
J: TRBJ1-2
size: NA

CDR3: CASSFGAPGGKNIQYF
DNA: TGTGCCAGCAGCTTTGGGGCCCCGGGGGGCAAAAACATTCAGTACTTC
V: TRBV7-2
D: TRBD2
J: TRBJ2-4
size: NA

CDR3: CASSLAFTGAELAKNIQYF
DNA: TGTGCCAGCAGCTTAGCGTTCACAGGGGCGGAACTAGCCAAAAACATTCAGTACTTC
V: TRBV7-2
D: TRBD1
J: TRBJ2-4
size: NA

CDR3: CAWSITRYQPQHF
DNA: TGTGCCTGGAGTATCACACGTTATCAGCCCCAGCATTTT
V: TRBV30
D: NA
J: TRBJ1-5
size: NA

CDR3: CASSPPSSGGREEQYF
DNA: TGTGCCAGCTCACCACCCTCTAGCGGGGGGCGGGAGGAGCAGTACTTC
V: TRBV18
D: TRBD2
J: TRBJ2-7
size: NA

CDR3: CACQRENTGELFF
DNA: TGTGCCTGCCAGCGGGAGAACACCGGGGAGCTGTTTTTT
V: TRBV30
D: TRBD2
J: TRBJ2-2
size: NA

CDR3: CASSFYDEQFF
DNA: TGTGCCAGCAGCTTCTACGATGAGCAGTTCTTC
V: TRBV11-2
D: NA
J: TRBJ2-1
size: NA